The clone carrying this TCR beta chain showed up just a few times. Its antigen is unidentified. The primer mix had 60 Vbeta and 13 Jbeta primers. Sequencing used immunoSEQ multiplex PCR; TCRdb keeps in-frame clones, though not all of them. The data contain over 200,000 clones, approximately 70% of them singletons. The entry originates in a study of cytomegalovirus exposure and HLA in healthy donors. This CDR3 spans 13 amino acids. Germline CDR1 SGDLS, CDR2 YYNGEE. Trimming cost V 5 bases and J 4 bases, with 12 bases left between them. Study-wide points: Later analysis suggested most CMV-associated TCR beta chains were HLA-restricted. Analysis performed later found over 15,000 TCR beta sequences associated with HLA alleles at 0.05 false discovery rate. In a later analysis, common viral pathogens appeared linked to several of the most significant clusters. In an earlier analysis, about 87% or about 30%: the productive usage of most TCR beta V segments.

This chain links TRBV9 with TRBJ1-2; D gene unclear. The sequencing input was PBMCs. This sequence originates from a woman in her twenties or thirties in good health and CMV-seronegative. Here the CDR3 reads CASRDADIYGYTF. The CDR3 nucleotides are TGTGCCAGCAGGGATGCCGACATCTATGGCTACACCTTC.